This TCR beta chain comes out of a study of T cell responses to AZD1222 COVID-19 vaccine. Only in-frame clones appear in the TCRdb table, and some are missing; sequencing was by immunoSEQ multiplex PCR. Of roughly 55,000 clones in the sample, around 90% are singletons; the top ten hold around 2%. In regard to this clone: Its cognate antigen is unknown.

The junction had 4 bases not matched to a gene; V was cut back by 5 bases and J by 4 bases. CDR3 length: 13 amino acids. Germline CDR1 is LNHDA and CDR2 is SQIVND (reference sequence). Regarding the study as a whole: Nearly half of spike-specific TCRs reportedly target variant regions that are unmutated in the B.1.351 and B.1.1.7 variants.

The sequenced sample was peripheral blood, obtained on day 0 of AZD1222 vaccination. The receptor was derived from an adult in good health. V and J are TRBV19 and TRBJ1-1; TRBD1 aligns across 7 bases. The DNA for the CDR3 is TGTGCCAGTAGTTGGGACAGCCGCACTGAAGCTTTCTTT. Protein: CASSWDSRTEAFF.